One and the same sample provided the 14 T cell receptor beta chains below, sequenced in a study of T cell repertoires in cytomegalovirus infection. Using its own MiXCR run on the reads, TCRdb lists one record per CDR3 protein. The top ten hold roughly 18% of the sample, which has about 700,000 distinct CDR3 sequences, around 31% seen once. These receptors lack a known antigen. This sample comprised cultured PBMCs, obtained from culture after CMV antigen stimulation. These receptors originate from a human donor in good health (CMV status not recorded). Some clones in this sample may be carry-over from other donors' samples.

The chain joins TRBV6-1 to TRBJ2-5; no firm D call. The germline V and J ends were trimmed by 4 bases and 5 bases, with 14 bases remaining between them. The CDR3 is 14 residues long. Germline V gives CDR1 MNHNS, CDR2 SASEGT. The CDR3 reads CASSGSIGPETQYF. DNA for the CDR3: TGTGCCAGCAGTGGATCGATTGGGCCCGAGACCCAGTACTTC.

This sequence joins TRBV5-1 and TRBJ2-3; no reliable D call. V was trimmed by 0 bases and J by 5 bases, leaving 7 bases between them. The CDR3 length is 13 residues. Germline V gene lookup returns CDR1 SGHRS and CDR2 YFSETQ. CDR3 in amino acids: CASSLGSEDTQYF. The CDR3 nucleotides read TGCGCCAGCAGCTTGGGCTCCGAAGATACGCAGTATTTT. Filled out from reference TRBV5-1 and TRBJ2-3, the complete variable domain reads KAGVTQTPRYLIKTRGQQVTLSCSPISGHRSVSWYQQTPGQGLQFLFEYFSETQRNKGNFPGRFSGRQFSNSRSEMNVSTLELGDSALYLCASSLGSEDTQYFGPGTRLTVL.

This clonotype was observed at least ten times. This chain uses TRBV11-2 with TRBJ2-5; D might be TRBD1 or TRBD2, each matching 5 bases. Germline CDR1 reads SGHAT; CDR2 reads FQNNGV. This CDR3 spans 16 amino acids. Trimming took 6 bases from V and 1 from J, leaving 18 bases between them. DNA of the CDR3: TGTGCCAGCAGACCATGGGGTACAGGAGGCCAAGAGACCCAGTACTTC. This translates into CASRPWGTGGQETQYF.

This chain links TRBV24-1 with TRBJ2-5; D possibly corresponds to TRBD2 (6 bases). V was shortened by 2 bases and J by 5 bases, with 11 bases between the two germline ends. The CDR3 contains 14 residues. Germline assignment: CDR1 KGHDR and CDR2 SFDVKD. This chain's CDR3 is CATSDSGTVETQYF. As DNA, the CDR3 is TGTGCCACCAGTGATTCGGGGACTGTGGAGACCCAGTACTTC.

The J gene is TRBJ1-6, the V gene TRBV5-4; 7 bases agree with TRBD1. Per germline, CDR1 SGHNT and CDR2 YYREEE (reference sequence). With 0 bases clipped from V and 10 bases from J, the junction kept 7 bases outside the gene matches. The CDR3 is 15 amino acids. The CDR3 loop reads CASSLETGKGSPLHF. The CDR3 coding sequence is TGTGCCAGCAGCTTGGAGACAGGGAAAGGATCACCCCTCCACTTT.

The V and J genes are TRBV2 and TRBJ2-7; 7 nucleotides agree with TRBD1. CDR3 length: 14 amino acids. CDR1 and CDR2 (germline): SNHLY, FYNNEI. V dropped 4 bases and J dropped 1; count of bases not matched to a gene: 4. The CDR3 loop is CASSVDRSSYEQYF. In DNA, the CDR3 is TGTGCCAGCAGTGTGGACAGGAGTTCCTACGAGCAGTACTTC.

Notes on this clonotype: A read error may account for a junction end that differs from germline. The gene calls are TRBV12-3 or TRBV12-4 and TRBJ1-3; possibly TRBD1 for D (5 bases). The CDR3 totals 13 residues. The CDR3 DNA follows: TGTGCCAGCAACCTCCCGGGGGGAAACACCGTATATTTT. This gives the protein CASNLPGGNTVYF.

This clonotype was seen a few times. The chain is built from TRBV7-8 and TRBJ2-3, with 14 bases identical to TRBD2. The CDR3 sequence is 15 residues long. From germline, CDR1 is SGHVS and CDR2 FQNEAQ. Trimming at V came to 3 bases and at J to 9 bases, leaving 5 bases not matched to a gene. CDR3 sequence reads: CASSFGLAGGQTQYF. CDR3 coding DNA: TGTGCCAGCAGCTTTGGACTAGCGGGAGGACAAACGCAGTATTTT.

The CDR3 DNA sequence: TGTGCCATCAGTGGGACTATGGCCGAGACCCAGTACTTC. It specifies CAISGTMAETQYF. This chain connects TRBV10-3 to TRBJ2-5, with TRBD2 as a possible D gene (6 bases). This CDR3 region has 13 residues. CDR1 is ENHRY, CDR2 SYGVKD, per germline. Deletions cut 4 bases from V and 5 bases from J, with 11 bases between.

The chain is built from TRBV7-9 and TRBJ1-2; maybe TRBD1 (5 bases). V gave up 5 bases and J gave up 5 bases, with 12 bases separating them. The CDR3 totals 13 residues. Germline V lookup: CDR1 SEHNR, CDR2 FQNEAQ (reference sequence). The chain's CDR3 is CASSKGALYGYTF. Written as DNA, the CDR3 is TGTGCCAGCAGCAAAGGGGCCCTTTATGGCTACACCTTC.

Ten or more counts support this clonotype. The V call is TRBV28, the J call TRBJ2-7; D call uncertain. CDR1 MDHEN and CDR2 SYDVKM come from the germline V gene. The germline V and J ends were trimmed by 3 bases and 4 bases, with 10 bases remaining between them. The CDR3 covers 13 residues. The CDR3 spells CASSLAGWYEQYF. In DNA form, the CDR3 reads TGTGCCAGCAGTTTGGCCGGGTGGTACGAGCAGTACTTC.

This clonotype was seen a few times. The gene calls are TRBV6-2 or TRBV6-3 and TRBJ2-7; D is unresolved. Germline CDR1 MNHEY, CDR2 SVGEGT. CDR3 size: 16 residues. The V end was cut by 3 bases, the J end by 1 base, with 16 bases between. DNA of the CDR3: TGTGCCAGCAGTTATTCTTGGAGTACGTCATCCTACGAGCAGTACTTC. Residues: CASSYSWSTSSYEQYF.

This clonotype has only a few counts. CDR3 protein: CASSPALGPRNGYTF. The CDR3 DNA follows: TGTGCCAGCAGCCCTGCCCTGGGACCTCGGAACGGCTACACCTTC. The J gene is TRBJ1-2, the V gene TRBV6-2 or TRBV6-3; weak D call: TRBD1 (5 bases). The germline V and J ends were trimmed by 6 bases and 8 bases, with 22 bases remaining between them. Germline CDR1 and CDR2: MNHEY and SVGEGT. The CDR3 runs to 15 residues.

This clonotype came up a few times. The chain links TRBV6-6 to TRBJ1-1, with a possible D match to TRBD1 (6 bases). The CDR3 length is 15 residues. Germline CDR1 MNHNY, CDR2 SVGAGI (reference sequence). V lost 7 bases and J lost 3, with 18 bases in between. CDR3: CASTYGVDSDTEAFF. For the CDR3, the DNA is TGTGCCAGCACCTATGGGGTGGACAGTGACACTGAAGCTTTCTTT.